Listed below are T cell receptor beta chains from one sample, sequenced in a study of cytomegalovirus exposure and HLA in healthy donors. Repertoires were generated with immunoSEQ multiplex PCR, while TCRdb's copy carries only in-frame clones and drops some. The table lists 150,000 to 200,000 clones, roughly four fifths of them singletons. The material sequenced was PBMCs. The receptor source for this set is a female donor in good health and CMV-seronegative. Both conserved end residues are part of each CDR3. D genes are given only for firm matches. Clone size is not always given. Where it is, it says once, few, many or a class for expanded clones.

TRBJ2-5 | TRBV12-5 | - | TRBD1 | CASGPGQGAETQYF | TGTGCTAGTGGGCCGGGACAGGGGGCTGAGACCCAGTACTTC
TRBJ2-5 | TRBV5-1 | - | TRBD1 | CASSLAGTGSETQYF | TGCGCCAGCAGCCTTGCGGGGACAGGGAGCGAGACCCAGTACTTC
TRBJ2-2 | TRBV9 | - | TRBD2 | CASSASGLAGGELFF | TGTGCCAGCAGCGCCAGCGGACTAGCGGGCGGGGAGCTGTTTTTT
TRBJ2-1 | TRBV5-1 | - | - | CASSLDPAGNEQFF | TGCGCCAGCAGCCTCGACCCGGCGGGCAATGAGCAGTTCTTC
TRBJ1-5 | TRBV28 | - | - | CASSPRQATQPQHF | TGTGCCAGCAGTCCCCGACAGGCAACCCAGCCCCAGCATTTT
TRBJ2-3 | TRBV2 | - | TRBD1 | CASSAEQGVTDTQYF | TGTGCCAGCAGTGCCGAACAGGGGGTAACAGATACGCAGTATTTT
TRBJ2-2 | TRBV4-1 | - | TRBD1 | CASSVGNRGPLDGELFF | TGCGCCAGCAGCGTGGGTAACAGGGGACCCTTAGATGGGGAGCTGTTTTTT
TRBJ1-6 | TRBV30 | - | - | CAWKLASSYNSPLHF | TGTGCCTGGAAGCTCGCTAGCTCCTATAATTCACCCCTCCACTTT
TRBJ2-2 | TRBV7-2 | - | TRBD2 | CASSLTTSGSFTGELFF | TGTGCCAGCAGCTTAACGACTAGCGGGAGTTTCACCGGGGAGCTGTTTTTT
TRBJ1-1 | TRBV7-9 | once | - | CASSLGGTSSEAFF | TGTGCCAGCAGCTTAGGGGGGACATCTAGTGAAGCTTTCTTT
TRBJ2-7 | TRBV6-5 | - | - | CASSPGVLSSYEQYF | TGTGCCAGCAGCCCGGGGGTGCTGAGCTCCTACGAGCAGTACTTC
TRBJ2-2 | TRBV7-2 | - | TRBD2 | CASSSSGRAGTGELFF | TGTGCCAGCAGCTCTAGCGGGAGGGCCGGCACCGGGGAGCTGTTTTTT
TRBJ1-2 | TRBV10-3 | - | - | CAIRFQAPFRGYTF | TGTGCCATCAGATTCCAGGCACCGTTTAGGGGCTACACCTTC
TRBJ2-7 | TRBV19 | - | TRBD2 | CASSVTSGSPSEQYF | TGTGCCAGTAGTGTGACTAGCGGGAGCCCCTCCGAGCAGTACTTC
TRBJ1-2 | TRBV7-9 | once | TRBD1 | CASSVGTGPYGYTF | TGTGCCAGCAGCGTAGGGACAGGCCCCTATGGCTACACCTTC
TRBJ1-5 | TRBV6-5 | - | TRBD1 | CASSQGGQPQHF | TGTGCCAGCAGTCAGGGGGGTCAGCCCCAGCATTTT
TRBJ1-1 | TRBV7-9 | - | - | CASSPSLSVRNTEAFF | TGTGCCAGCAGCCCTAGTCTAAGTGTGCGGAACACTGAAGCTTTCTTT
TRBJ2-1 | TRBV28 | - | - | CASSLGPGREQFF | TGTGCCAGCAGTTTGGGCCCAGGGAGGGAGCAGTTCTTC
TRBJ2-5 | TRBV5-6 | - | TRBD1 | CASSFPTGDRETQYF | TGTGCCAGCAGCTTTCCGACAGGGGATCGAGAGACCCAGTACTTC
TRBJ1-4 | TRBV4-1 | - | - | CASSQGTAGYEKLFF | TGCGCCAGCAGCCAAGGGACCGCGGGCTATGAAAAACTGTTTTTT
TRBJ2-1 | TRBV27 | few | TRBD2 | CASSSGLAGGQVYNEQFF | TGTGCCAGCAGCTCGGGACTAGCGGGGGGGCAGGTCTACAATGAGCAGTTCTTC
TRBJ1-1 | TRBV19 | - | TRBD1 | CASIPRTGLNTEAFF | TGTGCCAGTATCCCCAGGACAGGGCTGAACACTGAAGCTTTCTTT
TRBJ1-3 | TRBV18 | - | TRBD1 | CASSPLPRQGYGNTIYF | TGTGCCAGCTCACCCCTACCTAGACAGGGGTACGGAAACACCATATATTTT
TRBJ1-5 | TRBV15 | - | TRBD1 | CATSRARGYQPQHF | TGTGCCACCAGCAGAGCCAGGGGGTATCAGCCCCAGCATTTT
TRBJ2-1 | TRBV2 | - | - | CASSARLSSYNEQFF | TGTGCCAGCAGTGCTAGGTTAAGCTCCTACAATGAGCAGTTCTTC
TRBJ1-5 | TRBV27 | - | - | CASSLWSGGNQPQHF | TGTGCCAGCAGTTTATGGTCCGGGGGGAATCAGCCCCAGCATTTT
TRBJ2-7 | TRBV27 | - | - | CASSLSLGSPDYEQYF | TGTGCCAGCAGTTTATCGTTGGGTAGCCCCGATTACGAGCAGTACTTC
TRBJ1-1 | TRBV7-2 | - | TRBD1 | CASSLSTGDTEAFF | TGTGCCAGCAGCCTATCCACAGGGGACACTGAAGCTTTCTTT
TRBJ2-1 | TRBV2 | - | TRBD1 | CASSESNRGLHEQFF | TGTGCCAGCAGTGAAAGTAACAGGGGCTTACATGAGCAGTTCTTC
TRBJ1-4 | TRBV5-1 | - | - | CASSPAQGNIEKLFF | TGCGCCAGCAGCCCGGCCCAGGGGAATATTGAAAAACTGTTTTTT
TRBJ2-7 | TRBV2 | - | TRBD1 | CASSGTGGYEQYF | TGTGCCAGCAGTGGAACAGGGGGCTACGAGCAGTACTTC
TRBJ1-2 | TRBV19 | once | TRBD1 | CASRSPDRVRNGYTF | TGTGCCAGTAGGTCCCCCGACAGGGTGAGGAATGGCTACACCTTC
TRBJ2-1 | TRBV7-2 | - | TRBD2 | CASTHLGTSVYNEQFF | TGTGCCAGCACCCATCTAGGGACTAGCGTTTACAATGAGCAGTTCTTC
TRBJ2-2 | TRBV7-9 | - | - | CASRRELNTGELFF | TGTGCCAGCCGGCGGGAACTGAACACCGGGGAGCTGTTTTTT
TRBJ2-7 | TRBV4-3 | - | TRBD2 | CASSQVRAGTSYEQYF | TGCGCCAGCAGCCAAGTGCGAGCGGGGACTTCCTACGAGCAGTACTTC
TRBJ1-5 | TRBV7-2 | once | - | CASSLSSGVPSPQHF | TGTGCCAGCAGCTTAAGCTCGGGGGTCCCCTCCCCCCAGCATTTT
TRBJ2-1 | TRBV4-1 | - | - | CASSQGRLEQFF | TGCGCCAGCAGCCAAGGCAGGCTGGAGCAGTTCTTC
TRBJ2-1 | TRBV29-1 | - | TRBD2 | CSTTKTASGYNEQFF | TGCAGCACAACAAAGACGGCTAGCGGATACAATGAGCAGTTCTTC
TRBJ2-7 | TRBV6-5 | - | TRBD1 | CASISFRGSSYEQYF | TGTGCCAGCATCTCGTTCAGGGGGAGCTCCTACGAGCAGTACTTC
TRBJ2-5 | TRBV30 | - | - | CAWSFSGRDETQYF | TGTGCCTGGAGTTTTTCCGGCAGGGATGAGACCCAGTACTTC
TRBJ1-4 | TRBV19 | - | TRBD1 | CASSIRGQEHEKLFF | TGTGCCAGTAGTATACGGGGACAGGAGCATGAAAAACTGTTTTTT
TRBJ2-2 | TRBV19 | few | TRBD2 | CASSIGGGAVGELFF | TGTGCCAGTAGTATCGGCGGGGGGGCCGTCGGGGAGCTGTTTTTT
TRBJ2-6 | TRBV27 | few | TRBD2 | CASSYGGDYRSGANVLTF | TGTGCCAGCAGTTATGGAGGGGACTACCGCTCTGGGGCCAACGTCCTGACTTTC
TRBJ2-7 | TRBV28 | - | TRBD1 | CASSFPTGASSYEQYF | TGTGCCAGCAGTTTCCCTACAGGGGCCTCCTCCTACGAGCAGTACTTC
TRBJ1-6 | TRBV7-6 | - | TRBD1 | CASSSGGLNSPLHF | TGTGCCAGCAGTTCAGGGGGCCTAAATTCACCCCTCCACTTT